These T cell receptor beta chains were read from a single sample in a study of breast tumors, draining lymph nodes, adjacent tissues. TCRdb itself ran the multiplex PCR reads through MiXCR, one entry per CDR3 protein. The table shows 130,000 or so distinct CDR3 sequences, with less than 25% occurring only once. The specimen was axillary lymph node tissue. The receptors stem from a female donor with breast cancer. Some clones in this sample may be carry-over from other donors' samples. Each CDR3 is given with its conserved first and last residue. D genes are given only for firm matches. Expanded clones are given a class, and other clones once, few, many or no size at all.

V gene,J gene,clone size,D gene,CDR3 protein,CDR3 DNA
TRBV30,TRBJ2-1,many,NA,CAWTNWDPYNEQFF,TGTGCCTGGACGAATTGGGACCCCTACAATGAGCAGTTCTTC
TRBV5-6,TRBJ1-3,NA,NA,CASSLYDHSGNAIYF,TGTGCCAGCAGCTTGTATGACCACTCTGGAAACGCCATATATTTT
TRBV5-1,TRBJ1-6,many,NA,CASSLDGRVGSPLHF,TGCGCCAGCAGCTTGGACGGACGAGTAGGGTCACCCCTCCACTTT
TRBV10-1,TRBJ2-7,many,NA,CASSESRDQQYF,TGCGCCAGCAGTGAGTCGAGGGACCAACAGTACTTC
TRBV19,TRBJ2-2,many,TRBD1,CASSIDRDTGELFF,TGTGCCAGTAGTATCGACAGGGACACCGGGGAGCTGTTTTTT
TRBV30,TRBJ2-7,many,TRBD1,CAWSGPGQGTYEQYF,TGTGCCTGGAGTGGGCCGGGACAGGGAACCTACGAGCAGTACTTC
TRBV4-1,TRBJ2-2,many,TRBD2,CASSHLSGSVANTGELFF,TGCGCCAGCAGCCACCTTAGCGGGAGTGTTGCGAACACCGGGGAGCTGTTTTTT
TRBV27,TRBJ2-7,few,NA,CASSLLEGGGGRQYF,TGTGCCAGCAGTTTATTAGAGGGAGGGGGGGGAAGACAGTACTTC
TRBV7-2,TRBJ2-7,many,TRBD2,CASSSGLAGGPEYEQYF,TGTGCCAGCAGCTCGGGACTAGCGGGAGGGCCGGAATACGAGCAGTACTTC
TRBV28,TRBJ1-2,few,NA,CASSPHGSIGYGYTF,TGTGCCAGCAGTCCGCATGGGTCGATAGGGTATGGCTACACCTTC
TRBV27,TRBJ2-7,many,NA,CASSSGRTYEQYF,TGTGCCAGCAGCAGCGGACGGACCTACGAGCAGTACTTC